This passage covers 11 T cell receptor beta chains from one sample sequenced in a study of blood T cell repertoires in COVID-19. Data came from immunoSEQ multiplex PCR; TCRdb stores just in-frame clones and leaves some out. The sample has roughly 130,000 clones; about 86% are singletons. The sequencing input was peripheral blood. The source is a woman aged 50 to 60 with acute or convalescent COVID-19.

J is TRBJ1-5 and V is TRBV19, with TRBD1 matching 9 bases. The CDR3 contains 15 residues. Trimming cost V 5 bases and J 3 bases; bases outside gene matches: 5. Germline assignment: CDR1 LNHDA and CDR2 SQIVND (reference sequence). The CDR3 region has the DNA TGTGCCAGTAGTTCAACAGGGGGCATCAATCAGCCCCAGCATTTT. Its protein product is CASSSTGGINQPQHF.

This chain links TRBV19 with TRBJ2-3, with D unclear. Germline V gives CDR1 LNHDA, CDR2 SQIVND (reference sequence). The V end was cut by 2 bases, the J end by 6 bases, with 6 bases between. The CDR3 is made up of 12 amino acids. The CDR3 region has the DNA TGTGCCAGTAGTATAAATTCGGATACGCAGTATTTT. Translation: CASSINSDTQYF.

This rearrangement joins TRBV7-9 to TRBJ2-6, with D maybe TRBD2 (5 bases). V lost 5 bases and J 2 bases, leaving 10 bases between the germline ends. Germline-derived CDR1 and CDR2 are SEHNR and FQNEAQ (reference sequence). This CDR3 contains 15 residues. The chain's CDR3 is CASSRGLTGANVLTF. As DNA, the CDR3 is TGTGCCAGCAGCCGAGGGCTAACTGGGGCCAACGTCCTGACTTTC. Filled out from reference TRBV7-9 and TRBJ2-6, the complete variable domain reads DTGVSQNPRHKITKRGQNVTFRCDPISEHNRLYWYRQTLGQGPEFLTYFQNEAQLEKSRLLSDRFSAERPKGSFSTLEIQRTEQGDSAMYLCASSRGLTGANVLTFGAGSRLTVL.

V is TRBV3-1 (or the pseudogene TRBV3-2) and J is TRBJ2-3; D gene ambiguous. This CDR3 has 15 residues. Germline V lookup: CDR1 LGHDT, CDR2 YNNKEL (reference sequence). The germline V and J ends were trimmed by 0 bases and 1 base, with 8 bases remaining between them. The CDR3 here is CASSQEGARTDTQYF. The CDR3 DNA sequence: TGTGCCAGCAGCCAAGAGGGCGCCCGCACAGATACGCAGTATTTT.

The genes are TRBV18 and TRBJ2-3; 9 nucleotides align to TRBD1. V trimming: 6 bases; J trimming: 0 bases; junction bases outside the gene matches: 10. Germline V gives CDR1 KGHSH, CDR2 LQKENI. This CDR3 has 17 residues. The CDR3 DNA sequence: TGTGCCAGCTCTTTAAGACAGGGGGAGAGGAGCACAGATACGCAGTATTTT. Amino acids: CASSLRQGERSTDTQYF.

This sequence joins TRBV28 and TRBJ2-2, with TRBD1 identical over 11 bases. Germline-derived CDR1 and CDR2 are MDHEN and SYDVKM. V lost 4 bases to trimming and J lost 4 bases; unmatched junction nucleotides: 5. The CDR3 consists of 16 residues. The CDR3 DNA follows: TGTGCCAGCAGTTCTCCCGGGACAGGGGGCACCGGGGAGCTGTTTTTT. This gives the protein CASSSPGTGGTGELFF. Variable domain in full (rest from reference TRBV28 and TRBJ2-2): DVKVTQSSRYLVKRTGEKVFLECVQDMDHENMFWYRQDPGLGLRLIYFSYDVKMKEKGDIPEGYSVSREKKERFSLILESASTNQTSMYLCASSSPGTGGTGELFFGEGSRLTVL.

CDR3 residues: CAWSKNGGPQPQHF. The CDR3 coding sequence is TGTGCCTGGAGTAAGAACGGGGGGCCTCAGCCCCAGCATTTT. V and J are TRBV30 and TRBJ1-5; possible D gene TRBD1, 6 bases. The CDR3 extends over 14 amino acids. The V gene's germline CDR1 is GTSNPN and CDR2 SVGIG (reference sequence). The ends were cut back, 2 bases at V and 6 bases at J, with 14 bases in the middle.

The rearrangement links TRBV21-1 to TRBJ2-7; TRBD1 reflects the table's D call only, with no check against the DNA. TRBV21-1 has pseudogene status. CDR3 length equals 19 residues. Here the CDR3 DNA reads TGTGCCAGCAGCAACCGGATGGACAGGGACTCTAGAAGCTCCTACGAGCAGTACTTC. It yields the protein CASSNRMDRDSRSSYEQYF.

V and J are TRBV30 and TRBJ1-3; TRBD1 matches 9 bases. Trimming removed 3 bases from V and 4 bases from J; junction bases left unmatched: 7. Germline V lookup: CDR1 GTSNPN, CDR2 SVGIG (reference sequence). This CDR3 is 15 amino acids long. The CDR3 protein is CAWRATGGTGNTIYF. CDR3 bases: TGTGCCTGGAGGGCAACAGGGGGCACAGGAAACACCATATATTTT.

DNA of the CDR3: TGTGCCAGCAGCCAGGACAGGGGCGAGCAGTACTTC. Protein product: CASSQDRGEQYF. The chain joins TRBV3-1 (or the pseudogene TRBV3-2) to TRBJ2-7; 9 positions match TRBD1. Germline CDR1 and CDR2: LGHDT and YNNKEL (reference sequence). The CDR3 is made up of 12 amino acids. V trimming: 3 bases; J trimming: 6 bases; junction bases outside the gene matches: 0.

This CDR3 reads CASSPDGTDGNTIYF. CDR3 DNA: TGTGCCAGCAGCCCAGACGGGACAGATGGAAACACCATATATTTT. This chain links TRBV7-3 with TRBJ1-3; 7 positions match TRBD1. The ends lost 5 bases at V and 3 bases at J; junction bases unmatched: 7. Germline V CDR1 and CDR2: SGHTA, FQGTGA. This CDR3 region has 15 residues.